Below are 12 T cell receptor beta chains sequenced from a single sample in a study of blood T cell repertoires in COVID-19. Sequencing was performed with immunoSEQ multiplex PCR; in TCRdb, only in-frame clones are kept and a portion is missing. Here the sample spans some 200,000 clones, roughly 86% being singletons. The sequencing input was peripheral blood. These receptors were taken from a middle-aged man with active or convalescent COVID-19.

This chain connects TRBV6-6 to TRBJ1-1, with 9 positions matching TRBD1. Per germline, CDR1 MNHNY and CDR2 SVGAGI (reference sequence). The CDR3 is made up of 14 amino acids. V dropped 6 bases and J dropped 11; count of bases not matched to a gene: 13. The CDR3: CASSDPGTGIGAFF. The CDR3 DNA sequence: TGTGCCAGCAGCGATCCCGGGACAGGGATCGGGGCTTTCTTT.

V and J are TRBV20-1 and TRBJ2-1, with TRBD2 identical over 12 bases. Germline-derived CDR1 and CDR2 are DFQATT and SNEGSKA (reference sequence). CDR3 length equals 14 residues. Unmatched junction bases numbered 6, after V lost 3 bases and J lost 9 bases. This CDR3 reads CSASLAGGRSEQFF. The CDR3 nucleotides are TGCAGTGCTAGTCTAGCGGGGGGGCGGAGTGAGCAGTTCTTC.

A single count supports this clone. This rearrangement joins TRBV7-3 to TRBJ2-1; D not certain. Trimming removed 8 bases at V and 2 bases at J, with 10 bases between. Germline V gives CDR1 SGHTA, CDR2 FQGTGA. CDR3 length equals 13 residues. The CDR3 here is CASGPDTYNEQFF. CDR3 nucleotide sequence: TGTGCCAGCGGGCCCGATACCTACAATGAGCAGTTCTTC.

In its sample, this clone was seen once. This chain uses TRBV7-8 with TRBJ1-5; TRBD1 matches 7 bases. The CDR3 loop spans 14 amino acids. The germline V gene has CDR1 SGHVS and CDR2 FQNEAQ. V dropped 5 bases and J dropped 5; count of bases not matched to a gene: 6. The CDR3 DNA follows: TGTGCCAGCAGCGCCACAGGGGTCGATCAGCCCCAGCATTTT. Translating it yields CASSATGVDQPQHF. Supplemented by reference TRBV7-8 and TRBJ1-5, the full variable domain reads GAGVSQSPRYKVAKRGQDVALRCDPISGHVSLFWYQQALGQGPEFLTYFQNEAQLDKSGLPSDRFFAERPEGSVSTLKIQRTQQEDSAVYLCASSATGVDQPQHFGDGTRLSIL.

This clone was counted a few times. The rearrangement joins TRBV2 to TRBJ1-6; D gene unclear. V was shortened by 6 bases and J by 5 bases, with 11 bases between the two germline ends. This CDR3 contains 14 residues. Per germline, CDR1 SNHLY and CDR2 FYNNEI. This CDR3 is CASRAGRDNSPLHF. In DNA form, the CDR3 reads TGTGCCAGCAGGGCCGGGAGGGATAATTCACCCCTCCACTTT.

The gene calls are TRBV18 and TRBJ2-7; D perhaps matches TRBD1 (5 bases). Germline CDR1 reads KGHSH; CDR2 reads LQKENI. The CDR3 contains 13 residues. V gave up 0 bases and J gave up 5 bases, with 8 bases separating them. The CDR3 DNA sequence: TGTGCCAGCTCACCACCAGGCAGGGACGAGCAGTACTTC. Protein: CASSPPGRDEQYF.

The rearrangement uses TRBV28 and TRBJ2-7; D is possibly TRBD2 (6 bases). The CDR3 runs 15 residues. CDR1 MDHEN and CDR2 SYDVKM come from the germline V gene. V dropped 4 bases and J dropped 8 bases, with 21 bases sitting between them. CDR3 sequence reads: CASSSDLAGRKQQYF. In DNA, the CDR3 is TGTGCCAGCAGTTCCGATCTGGCGGGACGGAAACAGCAGTACTTC.

A single count supports this clone. The CDR3 nucleotides read TGTGCCAGTAACCCCGGACAGGGTAGTGTCTATGGCTACACCTTC. Protein: CASNPGQGSVYGYTF. The J gene is TRBJ1-2, the V gene TRBV19, with 8 nucleotides matching TRBD1. The CDR3 totals 15 residues. Germline lookup yields CDR1 LNHDA and CDR2 SQIVND (reference sequence). V lost 7 bases to trimming and J lost 4 bases; unmatched junction nucleotides: 11.

This chain connects TRBV7-3 to TRBJ2-2; TRBD2 matches at 14 bases. The CDR3 extends over 18 amino acids. In germline, CDR1 is SGHTA, CDR2 FQGTGA. V shed 3 bases, J shed 3 bases, and the junction held 6 bases outside the gene matches. CDR3 sequence (DNA): TGTGCCAGCAGCTTCGCCGGACTAGCGGGGGGTGACACCGGGGAGCTGTTTTTT. Amino acids: CASSFAGLAGGDTGELFF. Filled out from reference TRBV7-3 and TRBJ2-2, the complete variable domain reads GAGVSQTPSNKVTEKGKYVELRCDPISGHTALYWYRQSLGQGPEFLIYFQGTGAADDSGLPNDRFFAVRPEGSVSTLKIQRTERGDSAVYLCASSFAGLAGGDTGELFFGEGSRLTVL.

The chain carries TRBV10-3 and TRBJ1-3; perhaps TRBD1 as D (6 bases). This CDR3 comprises 14 residues. Trimming left V 5 bases short and J 4 bases short, with 12 bases between. From germline, CDR1 is ENHRY and CDR2 SYGVKD. In DNA, the CDR3 is TGTGCCATCAGTACAGGGTCAAGGGGAAACACCATATATTTT. Translating gives CAISTGSRGNTIYF.

V is TRBV7-9 and J is TRBJ2-7; the match to TRBD2 covers 8 bases. CDR3 length: 15 amino acids. The germline V gene has CDR1 SEHNR and CDR2 FQNEAQ (reference sequence). V dropped 0 bases and J dropped 9; count of bases not matched to a gene: 10. In DNA form, the CDR3 reads TGTGCCAGCAGCTTAGCGGGCCTTAGCGGGGATGGGCAGTACTTC. Translating it yields CASSLAGLSGDGQYF.

The rearrangement links TRBV5-1 to TRBJ1-4, with D perhaps matching TRBD1 (5 bases). Deletions cut 0 bases from V and 6 bases from J, with 12 bases between. The CDR3 runs 15 residues. Germline lookup yields CDR1 SGHRS and CDR2 YFSETQ. CDR3 bases: TGCGCCAGCAGCTTGGGCCCCGGGGGTGATGAAAAACTGTTTTTT. Protein: CASSLGPGGDEKLFF.